The present T cell receptor beta chain was sequenced within a study of blood T cell repertoires in COVID-19. Study summary: The study drew acute and convalescent COVID-19 samples from the United States, Italy and Spain.

Sequenced by immunoSEQ multiplex PCR; TCRdb stores in-frame clones only, minus some. This table has more than 250,000 clones, approximately 88% appearing once. V gave up 2 bases and J gave up 5 bases; unmatched junction bases: 9. The germline gives CDR1 KGHSH, CDR2 LQKENI. The length of the CDR3 is 16 residues. This clone was counted once. Sequencing was carried out using peripheral blood. The clonotype was recovered from a human donor in a cohort sampled during active COVID-19. The genes are TRBV18 and TRBJ1-1, with 9 positions matching TRBD1. This CDR3 reads CASSPNTQGAGTEAFF. The DNA of the CDR3 is TGTGCCAGCTCACCAAACACACAGGGGGCGGGGACTGAAGCTTTCTTT.